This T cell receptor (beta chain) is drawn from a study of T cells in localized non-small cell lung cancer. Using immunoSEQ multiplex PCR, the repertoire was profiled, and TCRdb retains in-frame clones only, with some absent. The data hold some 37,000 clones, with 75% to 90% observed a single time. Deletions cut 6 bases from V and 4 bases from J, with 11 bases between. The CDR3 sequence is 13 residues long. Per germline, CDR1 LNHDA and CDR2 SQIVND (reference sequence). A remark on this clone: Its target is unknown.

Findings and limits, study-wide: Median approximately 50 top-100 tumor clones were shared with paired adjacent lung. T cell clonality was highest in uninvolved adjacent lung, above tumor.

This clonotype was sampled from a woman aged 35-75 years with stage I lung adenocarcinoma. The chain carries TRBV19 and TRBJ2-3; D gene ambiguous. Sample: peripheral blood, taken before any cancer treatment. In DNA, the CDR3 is TGTGCCAGTAGCCAACGGAGTGCAGATACGCAGTATTTT. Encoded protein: CASSQRSADTQYF.